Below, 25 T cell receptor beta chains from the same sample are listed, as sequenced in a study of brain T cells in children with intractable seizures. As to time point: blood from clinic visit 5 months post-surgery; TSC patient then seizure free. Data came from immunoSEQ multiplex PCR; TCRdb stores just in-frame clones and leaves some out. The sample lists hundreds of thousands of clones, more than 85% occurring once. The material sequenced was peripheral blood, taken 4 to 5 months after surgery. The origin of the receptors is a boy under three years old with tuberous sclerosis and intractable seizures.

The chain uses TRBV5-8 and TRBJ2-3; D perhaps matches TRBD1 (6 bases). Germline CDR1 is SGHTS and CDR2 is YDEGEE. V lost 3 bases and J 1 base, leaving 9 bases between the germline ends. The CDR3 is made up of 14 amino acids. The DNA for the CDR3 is TGTGCCAGCAGCTCCAGGGGCCGCACAGATACGCAGTATTTT. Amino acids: CASSSRGRTDTQYF.

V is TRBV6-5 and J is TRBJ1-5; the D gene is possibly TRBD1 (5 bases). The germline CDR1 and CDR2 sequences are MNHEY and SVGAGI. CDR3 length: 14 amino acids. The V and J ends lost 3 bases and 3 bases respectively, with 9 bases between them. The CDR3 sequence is CASSYGADNQPQHF. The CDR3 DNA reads TGTGCCAGCAGTTATGGGGCAGACAATCAGCCCCAGCATTTT.

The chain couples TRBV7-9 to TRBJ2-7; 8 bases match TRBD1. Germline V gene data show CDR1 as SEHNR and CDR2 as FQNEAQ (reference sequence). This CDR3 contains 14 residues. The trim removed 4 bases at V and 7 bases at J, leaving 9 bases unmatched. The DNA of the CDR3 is TGTGCCAGCAGCTCCGGGACAGGCATATTAGAGCAGTACTTC. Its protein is CASSSGTGILEQYF.

CDR3 in amino acids: CSAGGPSSPYSYNEQFF. The CDR3 DNA sequence: TGCAGTGCTGGTGGTCCCTCTAGTCCTTACTCCTACAATGAGCAGTTCTTC. This sequence joins TRBV20-1 and TRBJ2-1; D is undetermined. Trimming pared 5 bases from V and 0 bases from J, leaving 20 bases between. Germline loops: CDR1 DFQATT, CDR2 SNEGSKA (reference sequence). The CDR3 has 17 residues.

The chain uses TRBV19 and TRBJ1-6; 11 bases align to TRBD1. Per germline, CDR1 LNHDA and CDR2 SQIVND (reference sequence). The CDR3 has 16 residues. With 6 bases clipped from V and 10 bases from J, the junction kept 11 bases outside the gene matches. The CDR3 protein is CASSPTVGQGGSPLHF. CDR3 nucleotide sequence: TGTGCCAGTAGCCCCACTGTGGGACAGGGGGGGTCACCCCTCCACTTT.

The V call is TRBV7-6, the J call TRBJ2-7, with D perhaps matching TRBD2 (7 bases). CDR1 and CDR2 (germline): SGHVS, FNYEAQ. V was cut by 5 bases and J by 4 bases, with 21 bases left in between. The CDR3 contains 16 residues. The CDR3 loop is CASSPAKGGGPYEQYF. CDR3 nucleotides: TGTGCCAGCAGCCCCGCGAAGGGGGGGGGCCCATACGAGCAGTACTTC.

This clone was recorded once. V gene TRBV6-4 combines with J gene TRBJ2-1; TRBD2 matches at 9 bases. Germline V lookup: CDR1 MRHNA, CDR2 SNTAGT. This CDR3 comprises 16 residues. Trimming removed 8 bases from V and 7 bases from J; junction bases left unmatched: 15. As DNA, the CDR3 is TGTGCCAGCCACCCAGGAGGCGGGAGGGCCAGGAATGAGCAGTTCTTC. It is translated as CASHPGGGRARNEQFF.

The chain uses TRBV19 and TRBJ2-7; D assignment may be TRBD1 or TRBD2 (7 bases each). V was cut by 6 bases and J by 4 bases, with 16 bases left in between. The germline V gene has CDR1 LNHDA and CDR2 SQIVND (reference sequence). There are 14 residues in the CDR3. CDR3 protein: CASREAGGGYEQYF. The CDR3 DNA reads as TGTGCCAGTAGGGAGGCAGGGGGGGGGTACGAGCAGTACTTC.

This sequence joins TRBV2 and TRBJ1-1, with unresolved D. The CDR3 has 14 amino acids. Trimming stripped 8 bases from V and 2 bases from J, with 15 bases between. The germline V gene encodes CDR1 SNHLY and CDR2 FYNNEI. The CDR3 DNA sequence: TGTGCCAGCCCGACCCAGAAACCTAACACTGAAGCTTTCTTT. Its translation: CASPTQKPNTEAFF.

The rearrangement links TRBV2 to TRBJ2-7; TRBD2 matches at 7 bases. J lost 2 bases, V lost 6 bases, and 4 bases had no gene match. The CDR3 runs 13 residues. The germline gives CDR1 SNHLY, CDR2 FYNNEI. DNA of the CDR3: TGTGCCAGCAGCCAGGCGGGGGCCTACGAGCAGTACTTC. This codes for CASSQAGAYEQYF.

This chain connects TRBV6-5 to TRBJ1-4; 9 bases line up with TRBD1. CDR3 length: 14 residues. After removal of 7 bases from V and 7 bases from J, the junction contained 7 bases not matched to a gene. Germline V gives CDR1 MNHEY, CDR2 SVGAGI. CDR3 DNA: TGTGCCAGCACCAAGACAGGGGGGCGTGAAAAACTGTTTTTT. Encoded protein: CASTKTGGREKLFF.

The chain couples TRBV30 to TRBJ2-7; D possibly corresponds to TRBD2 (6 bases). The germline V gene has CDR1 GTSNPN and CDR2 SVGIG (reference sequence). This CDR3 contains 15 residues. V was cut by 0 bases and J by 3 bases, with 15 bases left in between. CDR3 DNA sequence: TGTGCCTGGAGTGTTCTATACGGGGGAAACTACGAGCAGTACTTC. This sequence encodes CAWSVLYGGNYEQYF. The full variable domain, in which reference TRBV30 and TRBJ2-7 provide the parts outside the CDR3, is SQTIHQWPATLVQPVGSPLSLECTVEGTSNPNLYWYRQAAGRGLQLLFYSVGIGQISSEVPQNLSASRPQDRQFILSSKKLLLSDSGFYLCAWSVLYGGNYEQYFGPGTRLTVT.

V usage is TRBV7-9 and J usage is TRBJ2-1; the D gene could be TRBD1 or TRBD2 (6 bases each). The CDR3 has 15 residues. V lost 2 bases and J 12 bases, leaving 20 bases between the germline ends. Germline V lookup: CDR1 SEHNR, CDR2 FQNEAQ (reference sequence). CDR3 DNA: TGTGCCAGCAGCTTAAAGGGGGGCACCTTCGGAGGGCAGTTCTTC. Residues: CASSLKGGTFGGQFF.

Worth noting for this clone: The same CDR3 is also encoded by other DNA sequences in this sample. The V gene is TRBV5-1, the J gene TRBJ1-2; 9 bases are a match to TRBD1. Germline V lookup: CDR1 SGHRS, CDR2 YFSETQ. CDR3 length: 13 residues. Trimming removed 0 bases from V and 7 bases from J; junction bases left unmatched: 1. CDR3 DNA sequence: TGCGCCAGCAGCTTGGGGACAGGGGTTGGCTACACCTTC. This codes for CASSLGTGVGYTF.

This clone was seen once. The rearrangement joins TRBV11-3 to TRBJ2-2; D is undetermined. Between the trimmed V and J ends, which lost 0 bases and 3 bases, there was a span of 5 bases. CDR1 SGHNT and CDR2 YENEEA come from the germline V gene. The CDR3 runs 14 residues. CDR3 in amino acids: CASSLEGYTGELFF. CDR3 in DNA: TGTGCCAGCAGCTTAGAGGGCTACACCGGGGAGCTGTTTTTT.

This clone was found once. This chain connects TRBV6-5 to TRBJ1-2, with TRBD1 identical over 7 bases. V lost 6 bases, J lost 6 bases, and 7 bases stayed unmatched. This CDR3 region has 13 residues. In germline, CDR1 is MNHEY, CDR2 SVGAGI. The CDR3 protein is CASSLGGGDGYTF. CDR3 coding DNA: TGTGCCAGCAGCCTAGGGGGCGGGGATGGCTACACCTTC.

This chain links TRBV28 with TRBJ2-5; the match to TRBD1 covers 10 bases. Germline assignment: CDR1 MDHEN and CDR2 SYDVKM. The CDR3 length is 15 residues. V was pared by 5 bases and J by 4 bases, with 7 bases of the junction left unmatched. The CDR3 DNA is TGTGCCAGCAGTGCGCCGGGGGACAGGGGAGAGACCCAGTACTTC. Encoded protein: CASSAPGDRGETQYF. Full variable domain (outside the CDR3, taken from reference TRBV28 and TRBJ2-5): DVKVTQSSRYLVKRTGEKVFLECVQDMDHENMFWYRQDPGLGLRLIYFSYDVKMKEKGDIPEGYSVSREKKERFSLILESASTNQTSMYLCASSAPGDRGETQYFGPGTRLLVL.

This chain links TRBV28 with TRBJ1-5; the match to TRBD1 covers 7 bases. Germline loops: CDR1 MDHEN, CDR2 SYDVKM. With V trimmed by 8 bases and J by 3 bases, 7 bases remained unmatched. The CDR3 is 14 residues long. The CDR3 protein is CASLADRINQPQHF. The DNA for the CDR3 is TGTGCCAGCTTAGCGGACAGGATCAATCAGCCCCAGCATTTT.

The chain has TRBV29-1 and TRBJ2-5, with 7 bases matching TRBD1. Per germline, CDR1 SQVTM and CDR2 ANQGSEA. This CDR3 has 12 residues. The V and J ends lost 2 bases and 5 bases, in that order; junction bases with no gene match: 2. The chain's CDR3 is CSVEQGQETQYF. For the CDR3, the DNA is TGCAGCGTTGAACAGGGACAGGAGACCCAGTACTTC.

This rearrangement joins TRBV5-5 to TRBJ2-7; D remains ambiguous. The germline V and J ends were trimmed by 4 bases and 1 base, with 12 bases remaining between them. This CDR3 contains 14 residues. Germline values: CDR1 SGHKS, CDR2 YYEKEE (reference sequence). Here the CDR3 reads CASSPLRMSYEQYF. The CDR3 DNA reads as TGTGCCAGCAGCCCCCTAAGAATGTCCTACGAGCAGTACTTC.

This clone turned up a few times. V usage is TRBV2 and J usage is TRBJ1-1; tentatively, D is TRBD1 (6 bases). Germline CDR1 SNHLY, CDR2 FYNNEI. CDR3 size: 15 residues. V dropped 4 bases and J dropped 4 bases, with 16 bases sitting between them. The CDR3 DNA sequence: TGTGCCAGCAGTGCGTGGGGCAGGGGACCCACTGAAGCTTTCTTT. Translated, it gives CASSAWGRGPTEAFF. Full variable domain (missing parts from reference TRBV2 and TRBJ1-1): EPEVTQTPSHQVTQMGQEVILRCVPISNHLYFYWYRQILGQKVEFLVSFYNNEISEKSEIFDDQFSVERPDGSNFTLKIRSTKLEDSAMYFCASSAWGRGPTEAFFGQGTRLTVV.

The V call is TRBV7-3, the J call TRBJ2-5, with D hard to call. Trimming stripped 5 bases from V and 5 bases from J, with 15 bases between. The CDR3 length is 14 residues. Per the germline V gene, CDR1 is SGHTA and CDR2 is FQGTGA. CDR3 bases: TGTGCCAGCAGCCCTGCCGGGCCGCGGGAGACCCAGTACTTC. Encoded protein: CASSPAGPRETQYF.

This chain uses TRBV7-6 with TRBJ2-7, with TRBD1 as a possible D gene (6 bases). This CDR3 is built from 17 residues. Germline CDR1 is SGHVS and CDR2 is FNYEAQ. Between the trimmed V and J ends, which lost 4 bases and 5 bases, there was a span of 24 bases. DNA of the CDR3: TGTGCCAGCAGCTCCCTCCCCCGGGACACATTTATGAACGAGCAGTACTTC. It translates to CASSSLPRDTFMNEQYF.

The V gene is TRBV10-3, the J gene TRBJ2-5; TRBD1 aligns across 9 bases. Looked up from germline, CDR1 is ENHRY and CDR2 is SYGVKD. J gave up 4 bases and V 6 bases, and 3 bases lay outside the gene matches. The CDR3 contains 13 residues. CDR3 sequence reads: CAIRTGGGETQYF. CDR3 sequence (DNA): TGTGCCATCAGGACAGGGGGGGGAGAGACCCAGTACTTC.

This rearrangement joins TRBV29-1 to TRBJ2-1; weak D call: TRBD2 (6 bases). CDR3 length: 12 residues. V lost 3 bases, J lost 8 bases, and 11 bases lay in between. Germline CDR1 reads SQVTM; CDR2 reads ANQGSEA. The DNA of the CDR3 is TGCAGCGTTGATCGGGGGAGCGATGAGCAGTTCTTC. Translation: CSVDRGSDEQFF.